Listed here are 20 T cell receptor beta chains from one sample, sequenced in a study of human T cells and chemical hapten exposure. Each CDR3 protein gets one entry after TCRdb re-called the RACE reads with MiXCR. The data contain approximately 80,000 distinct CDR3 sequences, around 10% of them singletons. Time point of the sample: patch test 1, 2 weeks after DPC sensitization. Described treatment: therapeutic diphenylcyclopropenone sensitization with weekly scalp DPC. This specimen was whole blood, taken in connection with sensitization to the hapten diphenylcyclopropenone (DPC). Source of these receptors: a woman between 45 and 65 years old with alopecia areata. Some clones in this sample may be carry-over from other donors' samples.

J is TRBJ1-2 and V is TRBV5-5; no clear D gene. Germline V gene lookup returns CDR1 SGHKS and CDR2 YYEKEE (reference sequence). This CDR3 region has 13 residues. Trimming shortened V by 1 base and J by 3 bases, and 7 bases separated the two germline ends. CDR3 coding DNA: TGTGCCAGCAGCTTGATGAGGGACTATGGCTACACCTTC. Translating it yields CASSLMRDYGYTF.

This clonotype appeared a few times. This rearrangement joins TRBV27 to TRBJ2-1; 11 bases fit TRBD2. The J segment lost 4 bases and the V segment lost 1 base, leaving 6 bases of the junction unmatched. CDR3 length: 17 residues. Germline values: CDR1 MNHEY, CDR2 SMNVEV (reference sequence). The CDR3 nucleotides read TGTGCCAGCAGTTTATTGACTAGCGGGACGACTTACAATGAGCAGTTCTTC. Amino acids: CASSLLTSGTTYNEQFF.

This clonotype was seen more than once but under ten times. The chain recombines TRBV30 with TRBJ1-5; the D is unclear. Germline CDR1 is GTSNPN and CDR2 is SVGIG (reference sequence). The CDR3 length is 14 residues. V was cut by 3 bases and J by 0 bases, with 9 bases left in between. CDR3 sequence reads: CAWRPPDSNQPQHF. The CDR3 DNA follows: TGTGCCTGGAGGCCCCCAGATAGCAATCAGCCCCAGCATTTT.

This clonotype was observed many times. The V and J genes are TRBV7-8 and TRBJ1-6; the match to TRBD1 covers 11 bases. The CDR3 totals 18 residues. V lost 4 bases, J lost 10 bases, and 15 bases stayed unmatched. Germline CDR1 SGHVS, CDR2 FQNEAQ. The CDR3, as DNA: TGTGCCAGCAGCTCCCCGTTTAGGCGGACAGGGGGCCTATCACCCCTCCACTTT. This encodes CASSSPFRRTGGLSPLHF.

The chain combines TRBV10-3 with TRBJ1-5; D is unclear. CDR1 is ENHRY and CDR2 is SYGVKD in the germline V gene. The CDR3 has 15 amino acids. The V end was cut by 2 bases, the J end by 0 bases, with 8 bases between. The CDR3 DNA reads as TGTGCCATCAGTGAGGGGCAGCATAGCAATCAGCCCCAGCATTTT. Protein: CAISEGQHSNQPQHF.

CDR3 DNA: TGTGCCAGCAGTTCCCCGGGTTGGGGAACAGATACGCAGTATTTT. Its protein is CASSSPGWGTDTQYF. The rearrangement joins TRBV27 to TRBJ2-3, with D uncertain. Trimming shortened V by 4 bases and J by 3 bases, and 14 bases separated the two germline ends. Germline loops: CDR1 MNHEY, CDR2 SMNVEV (reference sequence). The CDR3 is 15 amino acids.

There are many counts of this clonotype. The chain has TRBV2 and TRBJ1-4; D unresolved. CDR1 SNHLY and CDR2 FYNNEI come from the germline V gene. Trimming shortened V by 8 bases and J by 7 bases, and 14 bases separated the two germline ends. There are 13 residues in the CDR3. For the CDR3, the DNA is TGTGCCAGCGGGTCTCTGGAGGGTGAAAAACTGTTTTTT. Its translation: CASGSLEGEKLFF.

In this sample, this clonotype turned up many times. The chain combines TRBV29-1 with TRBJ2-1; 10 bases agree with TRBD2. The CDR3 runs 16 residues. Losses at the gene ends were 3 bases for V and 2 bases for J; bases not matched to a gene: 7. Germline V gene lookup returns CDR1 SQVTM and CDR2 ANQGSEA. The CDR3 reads CSVELASGRPYNEQFF. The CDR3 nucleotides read TGCAGCGTTGAGCTGGCTAGCGGGAGACCCTACAATGAGCAGTTCTTC.

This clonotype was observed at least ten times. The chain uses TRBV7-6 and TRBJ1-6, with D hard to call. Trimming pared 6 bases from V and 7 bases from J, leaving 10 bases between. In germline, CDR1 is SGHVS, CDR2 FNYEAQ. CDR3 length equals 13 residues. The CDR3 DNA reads TGTGCCAGCAGTTACGACTTGAATTCACCCCTCCACTTT. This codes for CASSYDLNSPLHF.

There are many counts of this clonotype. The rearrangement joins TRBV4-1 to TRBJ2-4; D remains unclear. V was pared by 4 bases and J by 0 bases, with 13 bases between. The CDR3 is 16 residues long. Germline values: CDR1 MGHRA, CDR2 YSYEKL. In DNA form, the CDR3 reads TGCGCCAGCAGCCGAGAGACACCCTTAGCCAAAAACATTCAGTACTTC. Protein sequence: CASSRETPLAKNIQYF.

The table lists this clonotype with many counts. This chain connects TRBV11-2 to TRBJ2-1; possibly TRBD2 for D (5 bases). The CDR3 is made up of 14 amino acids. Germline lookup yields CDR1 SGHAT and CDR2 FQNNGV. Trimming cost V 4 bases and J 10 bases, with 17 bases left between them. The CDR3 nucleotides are TGTGCCAGCAGCTCTAGCCCTAGCAGCAAGGAGCAGTTCTTC. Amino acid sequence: CASSSSPSSKEQFF. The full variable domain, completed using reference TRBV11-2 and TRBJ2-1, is EAGVAQSPRYKIIEKRQSVAFWCNPISGHATLYWYQQILGQGPKLLIQFQNNGVVDDSQLPKDRFSAERLKGVDSTLKIQPAKLEDSAVYLCASSSSPSSKEQFFGPGTRLTVL.

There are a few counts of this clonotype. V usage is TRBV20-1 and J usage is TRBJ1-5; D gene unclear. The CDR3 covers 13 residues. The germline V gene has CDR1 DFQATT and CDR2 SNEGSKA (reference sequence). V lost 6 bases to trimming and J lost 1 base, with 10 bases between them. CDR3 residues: CSASLGSNQPQHF. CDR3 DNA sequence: TGCAGTGCCAGCTTGGGAAGCAATCAGCCCCAGCATTTT.

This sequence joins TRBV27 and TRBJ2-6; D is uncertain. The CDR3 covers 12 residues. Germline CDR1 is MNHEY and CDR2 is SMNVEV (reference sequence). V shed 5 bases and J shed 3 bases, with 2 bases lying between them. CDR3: CASSGGANVLTF. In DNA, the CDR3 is TGTGCCAGCAGTGGTGGGGCCAACGTCCTGACTTTC.

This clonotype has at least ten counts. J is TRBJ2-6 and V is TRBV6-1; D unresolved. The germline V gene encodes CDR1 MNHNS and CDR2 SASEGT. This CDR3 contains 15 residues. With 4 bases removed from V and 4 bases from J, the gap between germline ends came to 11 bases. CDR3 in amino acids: CASSGRLSGANVLTF. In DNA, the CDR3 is TGTGCCAGCAGTGGTCGGTTGTCGGGGGCCAACGTCCTGACTTTC.

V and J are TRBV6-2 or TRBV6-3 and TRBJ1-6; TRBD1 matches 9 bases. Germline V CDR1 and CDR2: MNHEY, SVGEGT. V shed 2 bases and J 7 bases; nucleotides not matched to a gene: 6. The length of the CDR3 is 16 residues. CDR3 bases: TGTGCCAGCAGTTACGAGGGACAGGGAAGAAATTCACCCCTCCACTTT. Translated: CASSYEGQGRNSPLHF.

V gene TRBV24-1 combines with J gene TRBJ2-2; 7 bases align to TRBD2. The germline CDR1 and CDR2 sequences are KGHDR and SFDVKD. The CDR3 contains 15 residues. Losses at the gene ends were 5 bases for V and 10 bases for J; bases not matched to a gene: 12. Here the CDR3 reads CATSAPGGSGEELFF. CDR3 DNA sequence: TGTGCCACCAGTGCCCCCGGGGGGTCCGGGGAGGAGCTGTTTTTT.

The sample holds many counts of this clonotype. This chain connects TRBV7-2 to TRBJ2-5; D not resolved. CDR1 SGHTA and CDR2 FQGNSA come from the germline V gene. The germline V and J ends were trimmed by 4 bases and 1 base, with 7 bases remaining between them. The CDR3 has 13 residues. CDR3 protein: CASSYGSQETQYF. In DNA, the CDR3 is TGTGCCAGCAGCTATGGGTCCCAAGAGACCCAGTACTTC.

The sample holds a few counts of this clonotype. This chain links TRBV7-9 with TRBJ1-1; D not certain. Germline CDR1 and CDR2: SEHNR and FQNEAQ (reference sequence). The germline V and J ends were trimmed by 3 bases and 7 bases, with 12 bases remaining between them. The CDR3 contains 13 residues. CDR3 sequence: CASSFFRTDEAFF. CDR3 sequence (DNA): TGTGCCAGCAGCTTTTTCAGGACCGATGAAGCTTTCTTT.

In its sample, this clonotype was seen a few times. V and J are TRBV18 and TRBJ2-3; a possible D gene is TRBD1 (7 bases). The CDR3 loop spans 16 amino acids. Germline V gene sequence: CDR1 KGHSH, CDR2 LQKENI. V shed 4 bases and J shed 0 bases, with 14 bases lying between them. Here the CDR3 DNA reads TGTGCCAGCTCACGGACTGCGGGACAGAGCACAGATACGCAGTATTTT. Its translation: CASSRTAGQSTDTQYF.

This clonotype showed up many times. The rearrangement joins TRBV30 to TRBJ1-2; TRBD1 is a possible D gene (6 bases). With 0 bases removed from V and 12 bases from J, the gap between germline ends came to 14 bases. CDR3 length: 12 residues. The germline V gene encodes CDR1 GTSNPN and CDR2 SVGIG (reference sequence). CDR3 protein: CAWSVLDRSNTF. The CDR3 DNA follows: TGTGCCTGGAGTGTACTAGACAGGTCCAACACCTTC. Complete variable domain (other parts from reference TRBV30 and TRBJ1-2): SQTIHQWPATLVQPVGSPLSLECTVEGTSNPNLYWYRQAAGRGLQLLFYSVGIGQISSEVPQNLSASRPQDRQFILSSKKLLLSDSGFYLCAWSVLDRSNTFGSGTRLTVV.